This TCR beta chain appears in the sequencing data of a study of post-analysis software for immune sequencing data. Overall study results and limits: Samples sharing a preparation batch grouped tightly together when assessed by F measure.

Libraries were made from TCR beta cDNA, and they carried unique molecular identifiers. It was from about 0.94 to 9.7 million T cells that 500,000 or so cDNA molecules came. From the PCR reads, TCRdb called clonotypes with MiXCR, one entry per CDR3 protein. Among about 430,000 distinct CDR3 sequences, about 39% were seen once, and the ten largest hold around 8%. About this clonotype: The antigen is unknown.

Input material: blood. This clonotype originated in a girl aged 2 to 9 with multiple sclerosis.

The CDR3, as DNA: TGTGCCAGCAGCGTCTTAGAGCAGTACTTC. The encoded protein is CASSVLEQYF. The chain joins TRBV9 to TRBJ2-7; D gene uncertain. Germline CDR1 SGDLS, CDR2 YYNGEE. V was trimmed by 2 bases and J by 7 bases, leaving 4 bases between them. There are 10 residues in the CDR3.